This entry features one T cell receptor beta chain sequence. The target antigen is unknown. TRB cDNA libraries were made by UMI-labeled 5' RACE. TCRdb reprocessed the 5' RACE reads; each CDR3 protein has one entry and no DNA is given. Its table records around 140,000 distinct CDR3 sequences. Germline lookup yields CDR1 MDHEN and CDR2 SYDVKM. The CDR3 contains 14 residues. The data belong to a study of CXCR3-negative and CXCR3-positive naive CD8 T cells. The study, taken as a whole, reports: TRB CDR3 hydrophobicity was greater in CXCR3-positive naive cells than in CXCR3-negative naive cells. For naive cells, CXCR3-negative and CXCR3-positive subsets had similar TRBV-TRBJ usage; for memory cells, usage differed.

The specimen sequenced was naive CXCR3+ CD8+ T cells from blood. Described subset: CD45RO-CCR7+CD27+CD95- naive CD8+ T cells expressing CXCR3 (TNR3+). This sequence was found in a human donor in good health. Some clones in this sample may be carry-over from other donors' samples. This sequence joins TRBV28 and TRBJ2-2; TCRdb lists TRBD1, though no DNA is available to test this call. This CDR3 is CAWGGSTNTVELFF.